A single T cell receptor (beta chain) is shown here with its context. Its matching antigen is unknown. The CDR3 length is 14 residues. V gave up 1 base and J gave up 5 bases, with 12 bases separating them. Germline V lookup: CDR1 SGHTA, CDR2 FQGNSA. These data are taken from a study of OX40 agonist ivuxolimab in advanced cancers. Looking at the study overall: Ivuxolimab is an agonistic anti-OX40 (CD134) antibody, and patients were treated with it. Study-wide results and limits: The study did not work out the antigen specificity of the expanded peripheral T cells. Partial responders treated at 0.1-3.0 mg/kg exhibited clonal expansion among the lowest measured.

Collection of blood occurred at baseline, at cycle 4 day 1, and at cycle 7 day 1. The assay was immunoSEQ multiplex PCR, and TCRdb's table has in-frame clones only and misses some. The data contain more than 50,000 clones, roughly four fifths of them seen just once; the ten biggest clones take up roughly 0.66%. The material sequenced was CD4+ or CD8+ T cells sorted from blood, taken in a trial of the OX40 agonist ivuxolimab. The V gene is TRBV7-2, the J gene TRBJ2-7; D unclear. This receptor was taken from an adult with an advanced solid tumor such as melanoma, head and neck, liver or kidney cancer. In nucleotides, the CDR3 is TGTGCCAGCAGCTTAGTGCCAGAAGCCCACGAGCAGTACTTC. As protein: CASSLVPEAHEQYF.